A single sample gave rise to the 9 T cell receptor beta chains below, sequenced in a study of T cells in Graves' hyperthyroidism and ophthalmopathy. From RNA transcripts, TCR beta CDR3 regions were amplified. In the first-round RT-PCR of the TCR CDR3, the HTBI primer set was used. TCRdb processed the multiplex PCR reads anew with MiXCR; each CDR3 protein has one entry. The sample has over 700,000 distinct CDR3 sequences, 35% to 40% seen once. The sample comprised blood. Receptors were obtained from a man aged 18 to 29 with Graves' hyperthyroidism.

The rearrangement links TRBV7-3 to TRBJ2-3; 7 positions match TRBD1. The germline V gene encodes CDR1 SGHTA and CDR2 FQGTGA. Trimming took 5 bases from V and 5 from J; bases not matched to a gene: 10. CDR3 size: 15 residues. CDR3 sequence reads: CASSLRQGTIDTQYF. DNA for the CDR3: TGTGCCAGCAGCCTGCGACAGGGTACAATAGATACGCAGTATTTT.

This clonotype was seen ten or more times. V is TRBV29-1 and J is TRBJ1-1; D call uncertain. This CDR3 has 12 amino acids. Trimming left V 7 bases short and J 0 bases short, with 9 bases between. CDR1 is SQVTM and CDR2 is ANQGSEA in the germline V gene. The CDR3 coding sequence is TGCAGCGCCAGAGGGCTGAACACTGAAGCTTTCTTT. Amino acid sequence: CSARGLNTEAFF.

This clonotype was seen repeatedly, ten times or more. The rearrangement joins TRBV7-9 to TRBJ1-1; D remains unclear. In germline, CDR1 is SEHNR, CDR2 FQNEAQ (reference sequence). This CDR3 contains 14 residues. Trimming removed 7 bases at V and 11 bases at J, with 23 bases between. CDR3 nucleotides: TGTGCCAGCACCCGAGCGGGGTCGGAGGAATCCGCTTTCTTT. Encoded protein: CASTRAGSEESAFF.

This clonotype has ten or more counts. The chain employs TRBV7-2 and TRBJ2-5, with no clear D. This CDR3 comprises 14 residues. Per the germline V gene, CDR1 is SGHTA and CDR2 is FQGNSA. V lost 3 bases, J lost 7 bases, and 15 bases lay in between. The CDR3 here is CASSFKGPRVTQYF. CDR3 nucleotide sequence: TGTGCCAGCAGCTTTAAAGGTCCCCGGGTGACCCAGTACTTC.

The rearrangement joins TRBV2 to TRBJ1-2; D remains unclear. With 6 bases removed from V and 13 bases from J, the gap between germline ends came to 18 bases. This CDR3 spans 12 amino acids. Germline V gene lookup returns CDR1 SNHLY and CDR2 FYNNEI. The CDR3 DNA reads TGTGCCAGCAGACCTCAACTAGCGGAGGGCACCTTC. Its protein product is CASRPQLAEGTF. Full variable domain (rest looked up from reference TRBV2 and TRBJ1-2): EPEVTQTPSHQVTQMGQEVILRCVPISNHLYFYWYRQILGQKVEFLVSFYNNEISEKSEIFDDQFSVERPDGSNFTLKIRSTKLEDSAMYFCASRPQLAEGTFGSGTRLTVV.

This chain uses TRBV2 with TRBJ2-2, with D hard to call. Trimming removed 6 bases at V and 1 base at J, with 12 bases between. Germline V gene data show CDR1 as SNHLY and CDR2 as FYNNEI. CDR3 length: 15 residues. The CDR3 here is CASRAGRRNTGELFF. CDR3 nucleotide sequence: TGTGCCAGCAGGGCCGGGCGGAGGAACACCGGGGAGCTGTTTTTT.

The CDR3 reads CASSLGHNQPQYF. The DNA for the CDR3 is TGTGCCAGCAGCTTAGGGCACAATCAGCCCCAGTACTTC. The gene calls are TRBV7-2 and TRBJ2-5; D gene ambiguous. Trimming removed 1 base at V and 9 bases at J, with 12 bases between. The germline CDR1 and CDR2 sequences are SGHTA and FQGNSA. This CDR3 spans 13 amino acids.

The rearrangement joins TRBV20-1 to TRBJ2-7; D gene ambiguous. With 5 bases removed from V and 5 bases from J, the gap between germline ends came to 22 bases. The CDR3 length is 15 residues. Per the germline V gene, CDR1 is DFQATT and CDR2 is SNEGSKA (reference sequence). The chain's CDR3 is CSAPFPDSLLHEQYF. The CDR3 bases are TGCAGTGCTCCGTTTCCTGACTCCCTGCTCCACGAGCAGTACTTC.

The V gene is TRBV10-3, the J gene TRBJ1-2, with D possibly being TRBD1 (6 bases). The CDR3 has 13 residues. The V gene lost 8 bases and the J gene lost 12 bases, with 22 bases spanning the gap. Germline CDR1 and CDR2: ENHRY and SYGVKD. CDR3 bases: TGTGCCATCTCGCTGGGGCAGGGGATAGGAAACACCTTC. Translating it yields CAISLGQGIGNTF.